The 3 T cell receptor beta chains given below trace back to one sample, sequenced in a study of graft-versus-host responses after intestinal transplantation. The repertoire was sequenced with immunoSEQ multiplex PCR; TCRdb's copy has only in-frame clones and lacks some. The repertoire holds 9,800 or so clones, with around 84% as singletons. Lymphocytes from graft epithelium and lamina propria were isolated. Material: ileum tissue, obtained 500 to 550 days after intestinal transplant. These receptors were taken from a human patient who received an intestinal transplant, so some T cells may come from the graft donor.

The sample holds one count of this clone. The chain has TRBV7-2 and TRBJ1-3; D is undetermined. There are 18 residues in the CDR3. Germline CDR1 SGHTA, CDR2 FQGNSA. Trimming took 1 base from V and 3 from J, leaving 19 bases between them. For the CDR3, the DNA is TGTGCCAGCAGCTTAGTAGCGCAGGTCGGACCTGTTGGAAACACCATATATTTT. Translation: CASSLVAQVGPVGNTIYF.

This chain connects TRBV7-3 to TRBJ2-5; 7 positions match TRBD2. The DNA matches TRBJ2-7 better at its end, which makes the J call doubtful. CDR1 SGHTA and CDR2 FQGTGA come from the germline V gene. The CDR3 extends over 13 amino acids. CDR3 sequence reads: CASSLGRDYEQYF. Written as DNA, the CDR3 is TGTGCCAGCAGCTTAGGGAGGGACTACGAGCAGTACTTC.

The CDR3 protein is CASSEGQGGNEQFF. The DNA of the CDR3 is TGTGCCAGCAGTGAGGGACAGGGGGGGAATGAGCAGTTCTTC. The rearrangement uses TRBV6-4 and TRBJ2-1, with TRBD1 identical over 11 bases. J gave up 7 bases and V 3 bases, and 2 bases lay outside the gene matches. CDR1 MRHNA and CDR2 SNTAGT come from the germline V gene. The CDR3 totals 14 residues.